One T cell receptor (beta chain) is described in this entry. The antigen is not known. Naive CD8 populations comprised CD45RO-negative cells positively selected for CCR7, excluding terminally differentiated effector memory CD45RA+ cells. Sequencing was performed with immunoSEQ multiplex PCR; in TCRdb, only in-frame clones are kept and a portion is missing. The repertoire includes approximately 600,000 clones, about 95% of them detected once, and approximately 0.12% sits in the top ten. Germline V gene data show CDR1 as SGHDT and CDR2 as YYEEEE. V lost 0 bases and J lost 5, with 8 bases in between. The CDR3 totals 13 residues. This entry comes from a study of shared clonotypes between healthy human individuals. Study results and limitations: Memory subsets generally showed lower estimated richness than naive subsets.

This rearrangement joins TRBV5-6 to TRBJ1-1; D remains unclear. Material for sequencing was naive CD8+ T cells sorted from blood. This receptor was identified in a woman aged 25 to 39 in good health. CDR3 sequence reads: CASSLDLETEAFF. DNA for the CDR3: TGTGCCAGCAGCTTGGATTTAGAGACTGAAGCTTTCTTT.